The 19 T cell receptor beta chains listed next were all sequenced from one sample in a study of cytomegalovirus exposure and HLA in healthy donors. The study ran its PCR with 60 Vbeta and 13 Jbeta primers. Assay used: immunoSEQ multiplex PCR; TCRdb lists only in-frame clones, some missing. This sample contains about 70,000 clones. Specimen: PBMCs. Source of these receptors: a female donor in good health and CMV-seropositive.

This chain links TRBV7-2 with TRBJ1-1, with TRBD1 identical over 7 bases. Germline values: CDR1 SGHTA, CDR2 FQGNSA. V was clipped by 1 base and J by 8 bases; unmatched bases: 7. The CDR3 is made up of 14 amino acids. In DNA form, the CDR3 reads TGTGCCAGCAGCTTAGGGGCAGGGGGTACCGAAGCTTTCTTT. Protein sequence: CASSLGAGGTEAFF.

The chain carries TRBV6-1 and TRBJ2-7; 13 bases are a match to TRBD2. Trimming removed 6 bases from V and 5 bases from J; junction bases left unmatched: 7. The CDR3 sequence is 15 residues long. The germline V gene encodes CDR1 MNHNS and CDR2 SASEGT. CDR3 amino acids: CASSLSGTSGDEQYF. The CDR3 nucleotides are TGTGCCAGCAGCTTATCCGGGACTAGCGGGGACGAGCAGTACTTC.

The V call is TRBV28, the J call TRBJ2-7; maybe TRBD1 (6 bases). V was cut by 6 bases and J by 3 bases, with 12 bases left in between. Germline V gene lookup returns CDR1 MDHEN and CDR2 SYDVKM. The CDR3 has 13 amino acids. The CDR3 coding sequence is TGTGCCAGCAGGGGGGACACAAACTACGAGCAGTACTTC. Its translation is CASRGDTNYEQYF.

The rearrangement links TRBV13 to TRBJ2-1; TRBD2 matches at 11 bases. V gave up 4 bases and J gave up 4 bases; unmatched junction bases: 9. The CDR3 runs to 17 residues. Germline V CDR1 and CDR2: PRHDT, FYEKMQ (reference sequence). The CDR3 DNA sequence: TGTGCCAGCAGCTCTTTACTAGCGGGAGAGATATACAATGAGCAGTTCTTC. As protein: CASSSLLAGEIYNEQFF.

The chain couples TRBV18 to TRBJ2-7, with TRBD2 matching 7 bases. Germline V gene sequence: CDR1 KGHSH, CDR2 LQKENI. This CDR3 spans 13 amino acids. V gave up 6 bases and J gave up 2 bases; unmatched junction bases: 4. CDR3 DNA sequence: TGTGCCAGCTCGCCCGGACTAGCCTACGAGCAGTACTTC. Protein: CASSPGLAYEQYF.

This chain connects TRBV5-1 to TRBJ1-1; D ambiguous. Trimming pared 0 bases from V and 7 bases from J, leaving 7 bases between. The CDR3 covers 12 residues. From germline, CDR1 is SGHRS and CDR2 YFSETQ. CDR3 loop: CASSLGSDEAFF. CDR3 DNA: TGCGCCAGCAGCTTGGGAAGCGATGAAGCTTTCTTT.

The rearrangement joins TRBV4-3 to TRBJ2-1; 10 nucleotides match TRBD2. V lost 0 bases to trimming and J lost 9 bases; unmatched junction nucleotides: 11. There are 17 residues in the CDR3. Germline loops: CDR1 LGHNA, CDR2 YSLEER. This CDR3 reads CASSQERGGLAVPEQFF. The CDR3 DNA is TGCGCCAGCAGCCAAGAAAGAGGAGGACTAGCGGTTCCTGAGCAGTTCTTC.

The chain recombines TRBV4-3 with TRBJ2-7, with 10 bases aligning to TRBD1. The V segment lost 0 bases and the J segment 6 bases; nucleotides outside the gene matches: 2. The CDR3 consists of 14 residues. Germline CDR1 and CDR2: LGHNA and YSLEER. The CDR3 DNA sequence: TGCGCCAGCAGCCAAGAGACAGGGGGCATCGAGCAGTACTTC. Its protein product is CASSQETGGIEQYF.

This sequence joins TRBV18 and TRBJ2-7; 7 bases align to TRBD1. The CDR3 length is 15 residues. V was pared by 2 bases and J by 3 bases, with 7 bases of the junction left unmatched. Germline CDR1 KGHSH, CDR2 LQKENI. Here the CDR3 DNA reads TGTGCCAGCTCACCAAACCGGGACAGCTACTACGAGCAGTACTTC. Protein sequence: CASSPNRDSYYEQYF.

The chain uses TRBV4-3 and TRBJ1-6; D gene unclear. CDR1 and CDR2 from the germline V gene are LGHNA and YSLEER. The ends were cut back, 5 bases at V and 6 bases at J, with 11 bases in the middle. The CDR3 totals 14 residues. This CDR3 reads CASSDGGINSPLHF. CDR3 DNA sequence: TGCGCCAGCAGCGACGGAGGGATTAATTCACCCCTCCACTTT.

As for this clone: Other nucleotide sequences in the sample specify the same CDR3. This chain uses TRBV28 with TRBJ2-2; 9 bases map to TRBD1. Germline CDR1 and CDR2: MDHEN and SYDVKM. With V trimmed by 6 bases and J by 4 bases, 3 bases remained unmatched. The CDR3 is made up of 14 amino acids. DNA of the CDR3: TGTGCCAGCAGCTCGGGACAGGGCACCGGGGAGCTGTTTTTT. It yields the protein CASSSGQGTGELFF.

Written as DNA, the CDR3 is TGTGCCAGCAGCTCCCTGGGACAGGGGGAGTCCCATGAGCAGTTCTTC. It codes for CASSSLGQGESHEQFF. The chain links TRBV5-4 to TRBJ2-1; 11 bases map to TRBD1. Germline CDR1 SGHNT, CDR2 YYREEE (reference sequence). The CDR3 has 16 amino acids. The junction had 10 bases not matched to a gene; V was cut back by 3 bases and J by 8 bases. Together with reference TRBV5-4 and TRBJ2-1, the CDR3 gives the full variable domain: ETGVTQSPTHLIKTRGQQVTLRCSSQSGHNTVSWYQQALGQGPQFIFQYYREEENGRGNFPPRFSGLQFPNYSSELNVNALELDDSALYLCASSSLGQGESHEQFFGPGTRLTVL.

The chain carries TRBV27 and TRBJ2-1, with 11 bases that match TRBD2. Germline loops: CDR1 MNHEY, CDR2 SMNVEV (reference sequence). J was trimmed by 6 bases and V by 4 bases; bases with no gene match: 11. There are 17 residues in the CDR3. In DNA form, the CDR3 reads TGTGCCAGCAGTTCAATAGCGGGGGGGCCCCCCACCAATGAGCAGTTCTTC. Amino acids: CASSSIAGGPPTNEQFF.

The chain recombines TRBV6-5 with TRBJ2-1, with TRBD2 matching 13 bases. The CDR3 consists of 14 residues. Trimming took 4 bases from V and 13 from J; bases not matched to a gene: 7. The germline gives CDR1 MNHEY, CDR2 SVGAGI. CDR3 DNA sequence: TGTGCCAGCAGTTCCGGACTAGCGGGGGCCACCCAGTTCTTC. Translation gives CASSSGLAGATQFF.

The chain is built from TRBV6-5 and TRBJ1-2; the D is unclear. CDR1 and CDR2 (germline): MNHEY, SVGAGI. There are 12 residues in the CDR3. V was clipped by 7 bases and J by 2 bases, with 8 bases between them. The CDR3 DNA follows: TGTGCCAGCAACTGGGAGAACTATGGCTACACCTTC. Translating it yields CASNWENYGYTF.

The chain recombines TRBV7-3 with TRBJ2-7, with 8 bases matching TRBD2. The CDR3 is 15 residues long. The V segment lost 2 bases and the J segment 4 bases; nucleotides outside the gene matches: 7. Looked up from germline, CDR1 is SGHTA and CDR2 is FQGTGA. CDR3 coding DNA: TGTGCCAGCAGCTTAGCCAGCGGGGGTTCATACGAGCAGTACTTC. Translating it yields CASSLASGGSYEQYF.

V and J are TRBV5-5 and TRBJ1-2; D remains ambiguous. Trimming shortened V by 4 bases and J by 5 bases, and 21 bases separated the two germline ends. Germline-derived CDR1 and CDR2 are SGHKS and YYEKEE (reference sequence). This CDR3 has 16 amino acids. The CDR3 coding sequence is TGTGCCAGCAGCAATACCCTTGAAGATCGCGAGTATGGCTACACCTTC. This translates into CASSNTLEDREYGYTF. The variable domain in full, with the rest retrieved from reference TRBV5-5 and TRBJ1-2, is DAGVTQSPTHLIKTRGQQVTLRCSPISGHKSVSWYQQVLGQGPQFIFQYYEKEERGRGNFPDRFSARQFPNYSSELNVNALLLGDSALYLCASSNTLEDREYGYTFGSGTRLTVV.

CDR3 sequence (DNA): TGTGCCAGCAGCTTAGCGGCCCTCCAATGGGAGCTGTTTTTT. This gives the protein CASSLAALQWELFF. The chain has TRBV7-9 and TRBJ2-2; D gene uncertain. Trimming took off 0 bases at V and 9 bases at J, with 11 bases between the two ends. From germline, CDR1 is SEHNR and CDR2 FQNEAQ (reference sequence). This CDR3 contains 14 residues.

The CDR3 DNA is TGTGCCAGCAGCCGAGCAGATACGCAGTATTTT. Amino acids: CASSRADTQYF. The V call is TRBV6-6, the J call TRBJ2-3; the D is unclear. V was trimmed by 6 bases and J by 4 bases, leaving 5 bases between them. Per the germline V gene, CDR1 is MNHNY and CDR2 is SVGAGI (reference sequence). This CDR3 is 11 amino acids long.